This T cell receptor (beta chain) appears in the sequencing data of a study of early T cells in non-severe SARS-CoV-2 infection. Overall study: It was bulk RNA from unsorted whole blood that was sequenced, and the chains were unpaired.

Using its own MiXCR run on the 5' RACE reads, TCRdb lists one record per CDR3 protein. The sample includes roughly 46,000 distinct CDR3 sequences, around a tenth of them seen just once. V lost 7 bases, J lost 1 base, and 3 bases stayed unmatched. Germline V gives CDR1 MDHEN, CDR2 SYDVKM. This CDR3 is built from 14 residues. The material sequenced was whole blood, taken at baseline. The chain couples TRBV28 to TRBJ2-3, with 9 nucleotides matching TRBD1. The sequence came from an adult who was a healthcare worker with PCR-confirmed SARS-CoV-2 infection or an uninfected control (not recorded which). The CDR3 sequence: CASTDRGGTDTQYF. The CDR3, as DNA: TGTGCCAGCACTGACAGGGGGGGCACAGATACGCAGTATTTT.